These 15 T cell receptor beta chains were sequenced from one sample in a study of tumor-infiltrating lymphocytes in primary liver carcinoma (TCRdb year 2017). This sample was sequenced with an Illumina HiSeq 2500. Starting from roughly 540 ng total RNA, TCRbeta-specific cDNA was produced by reverse transcription with a constant-region primer and ProtoScript II reverse transcriptase. The TCRbeta libraries were prepared through three rounds of nested multiplex PCR following a slightly modified ARM-PCR procedure. Each of the first two PCR rounds ran for about 10 cycles and used multiplex TRBV1-TRBV30 forward primers together with a Cbeta reverse primer. TCRdb handled the public reads itself, with Q25 trimming in fastp and clone calling in MiXCR, and kept productive beta chains. CDR3 protein duplicates are merged, each entry listing the most common genes and DNA. This sample comprises roughly 80,000 distinct CDR3 sequences, roughly 72% of them detected only once. The top ten clones comprise roughly a fifth of the sample.

Without any cell sorting, total RNA and DNA were co-extracted from approximately 22-30 mg of bulk tissue using the AllPrep DNA/RNA mini kit. Sequencing was carried out using liver tumor tissue from sampling region 1. Interpreted using the paper, the cell subset or site label stands for: tumor region T1, superior pole. These TCRs come from a man aged 35-49 years with primary liver carcinoma and hepatitis B virus infection.

To note about this clonotype: The conserved phenylalanine or tryptophan is not found at the CDR3 terminus, so this likely reflects a read error. The limits of the CDR3 on the DNA are not certain, so only TCRdb's listed CDR3 is given. The V and J genes are TRBV29-1 and TRBJ2-7; the D call in the table, TRBD1, was not verified against the DNA. The V gene's germline CDR1 is SQVTM and CDR2 ANQGSEA. The CDR3 is 13 amino acids in total, end residues counted. This CDR3 is CSVILQGENGHYL.

Points on this clonotype: At one end the junction does not follow the germline gene, possibly because of a read error. V gene TRBV11-2 combines with J gene TRBJ2-2, with D maybe TRBD2 (6 bases). CDR3 length equals 13 residues. Germline V CDR1 and CDR2: SGHAT, FQNNGV. The CDR3 sequence: CASNFNRVGGLFF. In DNA, the CDR3 is TGTGCCAGCAACTTTAATCGGGTCGGGGGGCTGTTTTTT. The complete variable domain, with remaining parts taken from reference TRBV11-2 and TRBJ2-2, reads EAGVAQSPRYKIIEKRQSVAFWCNPISGHATLYWYQQILGQGPKLLIQFQNNGVVDDSQLPKDRFSAERLKGVDSTLKIQPAKLEDSAVYLCASNFNRVGGLFFGEGSRLTVL.

In its sample, this clonotype was seen once. At one boundary the junction diverges from the germline segment, which might be a read error. The chain links TRBV10-2 to TRBJ2-5, with 7 bases fitting TRBD1. CDR1 WSHSY and CDR2 SAAADI come from the germline V gene. This CDR3 is built from 15 residues. The CDR3 sequence is CANSEHRGRQETQYF. The DNA of the CDR3 is TGCGCCAACAGTGAGCATAGGGGGCGTCAAGAGACCCAGTACTTC.

Worth noting for this clonotype: This CDR3 fails to terminate in the conserved phenylalanine or tryptophan, so it likely reflects a read error. This sequence joins TRBV4-1 and TRBJ2-1, with 8 bases matching TRBD1. With V trimmed by 0 bases and J by 7 bases, 8 bases remained unmatched. From germline, CDR1 is MGHRA and CDR2 YSYEKL. CDR3 length: 16 amino acids. CDR3 residues: CASSQEQTGVLNEQFL. CDR3 coding DNA: TGCGCCAGCAGCCAAGAACAGACAGGGGTCCTTAATGAGCAGTTCTTA.

The chain joins TRBV6-2 or TRBV6-3 to TRBJ2-7; D gene uncertain. CDR1 and CDR2 from the germline V gene are MNHEY and SVGEGT. The CDR3 sequence is 12 residues long. The CDR3, as DNA: TGTGTCTGCAGCTACAATCCGTACGAGCAGTACTTC. Translating gives CVCSYNPYEQYF.

The V and J genes are TRBV15 and TRBJ1-1; weak D call: TRBD1 (5 bases). This CDR3 contains 15 residues. Deletions cut 1 base from V and 3 bases from J, with 12 bases between. Per the germline V gene, CDR1 is LNHNV and CDR2 is YYDKDF (reference sequence). CDR3 amino acids: CATSRGGASDTEAFF. In DNA form, the CDR3 reads TGTGCCACCAGCAGAGGCGGGGCATCGGACACTGAAGCTTTCTTT.

A remark on this clonotype: At one boundary the junction diverges from the germline segment, which might be a read error. The chain links TRBV4-2 to TRBJ2-5; D uncertain. This CDR3 spans 15 amino acids. Germline loops: CDR1 LGHNA, CDR2 YNFKEQ. The CDR3 region is CASSQDRGFRESQYF. DNA of the CDR3: TGTGCCAGCAGCCAAGATCGAGGTTTTAGAGAGAGCCAGTATTTC.

About this clonotype: Sequence at one end of the junction differs from germline and may be a read error. The rearrangement links TRBV4-2 to TRBJ1-6, with D unclear. This CDR3 comprises 15 residues. CDR1 is LGHNA and CDR2 is YNFKEQ in the germline V gene. The CDR3: CANSHHMENNSPLHF. The CDR3 DNA is TGCGCCAACAGCCATCATATGGAGAATAATTCACCCCTCCACTTT.

This clonotype was seen just once. The V gene is TRBV6-1, the J gene TRBJ2-7; no reliable D call. The CDR3 length is 12 residues. Trimming removed 11 bases at V and 6 bases at J, with 17 bases between. In germline, CDR1 is MNHNS, CDR2 SASEGT. The CDR3, as DNA: TGTGCCGGCAATGAAATGGCGATCGAGCAGTACTTC. Its protein product is CAGNEMAIEQYF.

The rearrangement links TRBV6-5 to TRBJ1-2; D not certain. CDR3 length equals 13 residues. Trimming cost V 6 bases and J 0 bases, with 8 bases left between them. Germline CDR1 MNHEY, CDR2 SVGAGI. CDR3 in DNA: TGTGCCAGCAGCCAATCAACTAACTATGGCTACACCTTC. Its translation is CASSQSTNYGYTF.

With respect to this clonotype: One junction end does not reproduce the germline sequence, and a read error may be involved. This sequence joins TRBV4-1 and TRBJ2-5; possible D gene TRBD2, 6 bases. Germline V gives CDR1 MGHRA, CDR2 YSYEKL. The CDR3 is 16 amino acids. The CDR3 loop is CASSQETGDDWETQYF. In DNA, the CDR3 is TGCGCCAGCAGTCAAGAAACGGGAGATGACTGGGAGACCCAGTACTTC.

Concerning this clonotype itself: The junction and the germline gene differ at one end; a read error may be behind it. The chain employs TRBV6-5 and TRBJ1-2; D remains ambiguous. The germline CDR1 and CDR2 sequences are MNHEY and SVGAGI. The CDR3 runs 14 residues. The CDR3 coding sequence is TGTGCAAGCACCAATAGCGGGGATATCCACGGCTACACCTTC. The encoded protein is CASTNSGDIHGYTF.

The chain combines TRBV6-1 with TRBJ1-1, with 9 bases matching TRBD1. The CDR3 is made up of 14 amino acids. Germline loops: CDR1 MNHNS, CDR2 SASEGT. Trimming cost V 4 bases and J 13 bases; bases outside gene matches: 13. CDR3: CASSAFPGQGWVFF. CDR3 DNA: TGTGCCAGCAGTGCATTCCCGGGACAGGGATGGGTTTTCTTT.

The rearrangement joins TRBV10-3 to TRBJ2-7; D call uncertain. The CDR3 covers 14 residues. V was clipped by 8 bases and J by 10 bases, with 24 bases between them. CDR1 and CDR2 from the germline V gene are ENHRY and SYGVKD. The CDR3 loop reads CAIGGSVASCEQYF. Here the CDR3 DNA reads TGTGCCATCGGTGGGTCCGTAGCCTCCTGCGAACAGTACTTC.

In this sample, this clonotype turned up many times. V gene TRBV28 combines with J gene TRBJ2-3, with 7 nucleotides matching TRBD2. V shed 4 bases and J 1 base; nucleotides not matched to a gene: 11. Germline loops: CDR1 MDHEN, CDR2 SYDVKM. The length of the CDR3 is 17 residues. CDR3 nucleotides: TGTGCCAGCAGTTCGGACACGGGGAGGGAGCGCACAGATACGCAGTATTTT. Protein product: CASSSDTGRERTDTQYF.